This record looks at one TCR beta chain sequence and its context. Its specificity is not known. The data are from a study of T cells in Graves' hyperthyroidism and ophthalmopathy. Subjects with ophthalmopathy showed a Clinical Activity Score no lower than 3, a NOSPECS grade no lower than 4, and a duration shorter than 3 months. Clinical symptoms, serum thyroxine and TRAb, thyroid ultrasound and orbital computed tomography together formed the diagnostic basis. With 4 bases removed from V and 5 bases from J, the gap between germline ends came to 13 bases. This CDR3 comprises 13 residues. CDR1 SGHNT and CDR2 YYREEE come from the germline V gene (reference sequence). Amplified TCR beta CDR3 regions came from RNA transcripts. The study used the HTBI primer set for a first-round RT-PCR of the TCR CDR3. From the multiplex PCR reads, TCRdb called clonotypes with MiXCR, one entry per CDR3 protein. Among 400,000 to 600,000 distinct CDR3 sequences listed, around 15% were seen once.

Overall study results and limits: Most expanded thyroid clonotypes above 0.001 also appeared in blood.

The sequenced sample was blood. The chain carries TRBV5-4 and TRBJ2-7; maybe TRBD2 (7 bases). The sequence was obtained from a woman younger than 45 with Graves' ophthalmopathy. CDR3 residues: CASSPLGGHEQYF. In DNA form, the CDR3 reads TGTGCCAGCAGCCCCCTGGGGGGGCACGAGCAGTACTTC.